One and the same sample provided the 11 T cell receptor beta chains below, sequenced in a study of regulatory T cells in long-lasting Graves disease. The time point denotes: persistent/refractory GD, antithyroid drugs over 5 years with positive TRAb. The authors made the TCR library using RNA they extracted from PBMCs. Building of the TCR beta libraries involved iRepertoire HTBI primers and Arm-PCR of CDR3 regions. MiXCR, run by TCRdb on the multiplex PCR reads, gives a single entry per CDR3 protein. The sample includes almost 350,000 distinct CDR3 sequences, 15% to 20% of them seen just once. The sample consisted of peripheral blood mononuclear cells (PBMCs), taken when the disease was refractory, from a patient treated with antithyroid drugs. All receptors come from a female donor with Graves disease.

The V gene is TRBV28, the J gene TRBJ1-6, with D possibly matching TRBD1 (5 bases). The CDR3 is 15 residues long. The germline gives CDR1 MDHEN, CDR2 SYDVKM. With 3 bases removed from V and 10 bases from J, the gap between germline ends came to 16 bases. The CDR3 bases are TGTGCCAGCAGTTTGCCCGGGACCGCTAACTCACCCCTCCACTTT. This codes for CASSLPGTANSPLHF.

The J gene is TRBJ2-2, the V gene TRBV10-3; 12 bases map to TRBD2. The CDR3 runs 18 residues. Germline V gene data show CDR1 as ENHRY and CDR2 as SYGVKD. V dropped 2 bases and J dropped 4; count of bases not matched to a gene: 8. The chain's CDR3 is CAISERLAGGLGTGELFF. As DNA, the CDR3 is TGTGCCATCAGTGAGAGGCTAGCGGGAGGGCTAGGCACCGGGGAGCTGTTTTTT.

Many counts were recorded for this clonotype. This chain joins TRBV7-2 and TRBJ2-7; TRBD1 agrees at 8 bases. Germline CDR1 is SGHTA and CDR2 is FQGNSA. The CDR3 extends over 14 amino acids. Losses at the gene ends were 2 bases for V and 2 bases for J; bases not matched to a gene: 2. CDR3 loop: CASSLRTGPYEQYF. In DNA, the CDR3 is TGTGCCAGCAGCTTAAGGACAGGGCCCTACGAGCAGTACTTC.

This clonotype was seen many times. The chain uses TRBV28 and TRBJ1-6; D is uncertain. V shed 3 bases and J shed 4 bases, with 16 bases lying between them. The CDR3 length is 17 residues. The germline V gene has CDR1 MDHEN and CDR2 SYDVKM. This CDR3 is CASSFIITDQYNSPLHF. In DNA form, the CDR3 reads TGTGCCAGCAGTTTTATTATAACAGACCAGTATAATTCACCCCTCCACTTT.

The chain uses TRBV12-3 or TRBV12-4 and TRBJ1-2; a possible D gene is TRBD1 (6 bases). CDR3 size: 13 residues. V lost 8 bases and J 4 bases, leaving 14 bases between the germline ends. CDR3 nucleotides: TGTGCCAGCGGTCAAACAGGGCCCTATGGCTACACCTTC. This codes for CASGQTGPYGYTF.

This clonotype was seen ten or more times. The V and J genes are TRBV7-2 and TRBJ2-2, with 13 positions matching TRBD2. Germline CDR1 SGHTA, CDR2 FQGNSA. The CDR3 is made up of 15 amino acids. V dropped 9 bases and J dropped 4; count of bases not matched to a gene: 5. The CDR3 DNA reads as TGTGCCAGTACTAGACTAGCGGGAGGCACCGGGGAGCTGTTTTTT. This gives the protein CASTRLAGGTGELFF.

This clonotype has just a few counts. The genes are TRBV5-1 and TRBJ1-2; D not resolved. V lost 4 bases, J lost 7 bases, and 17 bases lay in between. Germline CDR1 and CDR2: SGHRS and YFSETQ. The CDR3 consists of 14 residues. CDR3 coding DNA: TGCGCCAGCAGCCCCGGGCTAGGGCCCGGTGGCTACACCTTC. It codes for CASSPGLGPGGYTF.

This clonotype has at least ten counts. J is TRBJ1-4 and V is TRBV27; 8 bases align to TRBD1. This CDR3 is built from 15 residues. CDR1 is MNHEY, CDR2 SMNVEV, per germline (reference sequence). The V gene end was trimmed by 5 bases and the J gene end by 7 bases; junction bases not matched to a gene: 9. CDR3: CASSPYRGGGEKLFF. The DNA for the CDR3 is TGTGCCAGCAGTCCCTACAGGGGGGGCGGTGAAAAACTGTTTTTT.

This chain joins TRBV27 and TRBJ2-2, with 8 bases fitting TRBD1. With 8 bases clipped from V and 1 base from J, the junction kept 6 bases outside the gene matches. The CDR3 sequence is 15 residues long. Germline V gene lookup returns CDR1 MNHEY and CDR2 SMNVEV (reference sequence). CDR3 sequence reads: CASQRTGMNTGELFF. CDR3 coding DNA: TGTGCCAGCCAAAGGACAGGGATGAACACCGGGGAGCTGTTTTTT.

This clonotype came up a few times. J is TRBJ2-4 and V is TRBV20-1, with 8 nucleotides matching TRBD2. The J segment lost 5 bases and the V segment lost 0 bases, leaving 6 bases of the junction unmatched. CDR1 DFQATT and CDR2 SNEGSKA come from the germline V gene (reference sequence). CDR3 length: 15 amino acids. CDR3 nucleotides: TGCAGTGCTAGAGATGCCGGGGGGGGGCAAAACATTCAGTACTTC. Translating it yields CSARDAGGGQNIQYF.

The CDR3 protein is CASSPGTGPNNEQFF. The CDR3 nucleotides are TGTGCCAGCAGCCCCGGGACAGGACCCAACAATGAGCAGTTCTTC. This rearrangement joins TRBV28 to TRBJ2-1; 8 bases map to TRBD1. Trimming at V came to 6 bases and at J to 5 bases, leaving 9 bases not matched to a gene. This CDR3 is built from 15 residues. Germline V gives CDR1 MDHEN, CDR2 SYDVKM.